Included here is one T cell receptor beta chain sequence, with context. What it binds is unknown. The sample belongs to a study of CD8+ T cells in alopecia areata. Study information: Tofacitinib was given for 6 to 18 months, then stopped for 6 months.

Treatment here: oral pan-JAK inhibitor, 5-10 mg twice daily. Germline V gene data show CDR1 as MNHEY and CDR2 as SMNVEV (reference sequence). V lost 3 bases and J lost 1; bases outside the gene matches: 4. The CDR3 runs to 15 residues. Extracted RNA was reverse transcribed, and the resulting cDNA served as sequencing template. Using immunoSEQ multiplex PCR, the repertoire was profiled, and TCRdb retains in-frame clones only, with some absent. The sample has approximately 150,000 clones, 86% seen once; the top ten hold under 15%. Findings and limits, study-wide: Researchers say the link of baseline CD8+ expansion to response remains uncertain, with one nonresponder. Scalp clonality, along with expanded CD8+ clones among the top 100, was significantly decreased by tofacitinib. Many expanded lesional clones stayed in scalp and blood while on tofacitinib.

The sequencing here drew on CD8+ T cells sorted from blood, taken at week 4, from a patient treated with tofacitinib. This rearrangement joins TRBV27 to TRBJ1-1; 8 bases line up with TRBD1. The TCR was taken from a human donor with alopecia areata. In DNA form, the CDR3 reads TGTGCCAGCAGTTTGGGGACAGGTCCGAACACTGAAGCTTTCTTT. It translates to CASSLGTGPNTEAFF.